The entry below describes one T cell receptor (beta chain). Its matching antigen is unknown. Assay execution proceeded at the deep level. The genomic DNA of each subset was split evenly across several immunoSEQ plates. Only in-frame clones appear in the TCRdb table, and some are missing; sequencing was by immunoSEQ multiplex PCR. Here the sample spans almost 700,000 clones, roughly 94% being singletons. Per the germline V gene, CDR1 is MNHEY and CDR2 is SVGAGI. Trimming stripped 6 bases from V and 1 base from J, with 7 bases between. The CDR3 runs 12 residues. CD45RO-negative cells were positively selected for CCR7, leaving out terminally differentiated effector memory CD45RA+ cells. This sample is part of a study of shared clonotypes between healthy human individuals. Study-level findings and limits: Sequencing depth was predicted to influence how clonotypes are shared among donors. About 5% was the fraction of naive CD4 clonotypes found shared across four donors.

The source is a man aged 25-40 years in good health. The sequenced sample was naive CD8+ T cells sorted from blood. The gene calls are TRBV6-5 and TRBJ2-7; D remains unclear. CDR3 nucleotide sequence: TGTGCCAGCAGGGCTTCTTCCTACGAGCAGTACTTC. Amino acid sequence: CASRASSYEQYF.